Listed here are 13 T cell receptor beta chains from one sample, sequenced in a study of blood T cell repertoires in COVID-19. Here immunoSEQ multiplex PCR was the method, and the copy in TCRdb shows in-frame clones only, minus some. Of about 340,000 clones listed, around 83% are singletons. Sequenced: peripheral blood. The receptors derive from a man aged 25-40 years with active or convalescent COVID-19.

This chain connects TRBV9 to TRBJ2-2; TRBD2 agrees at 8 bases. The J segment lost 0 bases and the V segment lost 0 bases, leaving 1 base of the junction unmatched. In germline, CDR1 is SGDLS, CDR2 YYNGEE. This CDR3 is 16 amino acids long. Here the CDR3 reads CASSVEGLANTGELFF. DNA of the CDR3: TGTGCCAGCAGCGTAGAGGGACTAGCGAACACCGGGGAGCTGTTTTTT.

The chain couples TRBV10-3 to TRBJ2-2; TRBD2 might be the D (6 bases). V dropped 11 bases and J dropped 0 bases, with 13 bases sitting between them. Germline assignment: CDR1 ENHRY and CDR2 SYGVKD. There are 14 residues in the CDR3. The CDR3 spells CAAGEAANTGELFF. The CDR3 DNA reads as TGTGCCGCCGGGGAGGCGGCGAACACCGGGGAGCTGTTTTTT.

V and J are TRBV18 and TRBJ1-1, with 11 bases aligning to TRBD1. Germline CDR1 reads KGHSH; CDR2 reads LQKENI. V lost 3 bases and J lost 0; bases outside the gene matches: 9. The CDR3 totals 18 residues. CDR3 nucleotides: TGTGCCAGCTCACCCACCACCGGGACAGGGGGTATGAACACTGAAGCTTTCTTT. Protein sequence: CASSPTTGTGGMNTEAFF.

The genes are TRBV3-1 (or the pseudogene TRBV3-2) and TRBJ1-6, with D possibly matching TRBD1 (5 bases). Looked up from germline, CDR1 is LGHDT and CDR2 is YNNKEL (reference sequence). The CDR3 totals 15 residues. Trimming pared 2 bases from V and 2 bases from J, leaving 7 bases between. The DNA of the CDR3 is TGTGCCAGCAGCCAAACAGGAGCCTATAATTCACCCCTCCACTTT. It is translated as CASSQTGAYNSPLHF.

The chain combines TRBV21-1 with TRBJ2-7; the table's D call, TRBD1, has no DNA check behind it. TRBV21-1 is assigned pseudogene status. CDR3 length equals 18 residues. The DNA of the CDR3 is TGTGCCAGCAGCCCAAAGGACAGGGGAAAAGGGGGCGGACACGAGCAGTACTTC. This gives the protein CASSPKDRGKGGGHEQYF.

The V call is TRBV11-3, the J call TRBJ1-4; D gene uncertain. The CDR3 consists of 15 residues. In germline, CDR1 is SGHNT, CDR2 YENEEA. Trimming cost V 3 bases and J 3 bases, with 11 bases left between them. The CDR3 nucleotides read TGTGCCAGCAGCTTTCGGGGTGGGGCTAATGAAAAACTGTTTTTT. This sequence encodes CASSFRGGANEKLFF.

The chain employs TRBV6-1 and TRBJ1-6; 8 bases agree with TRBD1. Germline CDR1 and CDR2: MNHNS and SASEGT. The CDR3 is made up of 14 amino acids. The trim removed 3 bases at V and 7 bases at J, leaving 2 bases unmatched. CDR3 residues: CASSDNRGNSPLHF. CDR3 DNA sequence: TGTGCCAGCAGTGATAACAGGGGGAATTCACCCCTCCACTTT.

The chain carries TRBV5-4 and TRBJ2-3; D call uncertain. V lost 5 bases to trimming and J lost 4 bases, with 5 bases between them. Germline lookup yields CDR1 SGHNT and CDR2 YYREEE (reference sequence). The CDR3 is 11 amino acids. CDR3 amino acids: CASSFADTQYF. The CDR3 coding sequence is TGTGCCAGCAGTTTCGCAGATACGCAGTATTTT.

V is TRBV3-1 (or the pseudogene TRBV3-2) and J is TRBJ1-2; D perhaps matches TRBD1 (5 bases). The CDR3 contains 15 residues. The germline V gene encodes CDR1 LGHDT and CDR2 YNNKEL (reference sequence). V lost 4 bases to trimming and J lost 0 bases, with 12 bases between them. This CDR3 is CASSPIGHSNYGYTF. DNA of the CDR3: TGTGCCAGCAGCCCGATCGGACACTCTAACTATGGCTACACCTTC.

CDR3 sequence: CASSSKGASYNSPLHF. The CDR3 DNA reads as TGCGCCAGCAGTTCCAAAGGAGCCTCCTATAATTCACCCCTCCACTTT. J is TRBJ1-6 and V is TRBV5-1; D gene unclear. The CDR3 is 16 residues long. From germline, CDR1 is SGHRS and CDR2 YFSETQ. Trimming pared 5 bases from V and 0 bases from J, leaving 12 bases between.

The CDR3 is CASSLALLAGRDTQYF. The CDR3 DNA follows: TGTGCCAGCAGCTTAGCGCTACTAGCGGGGAGGGATACGCAGTATTTT. The chain joins TRBV7-9 to TRBJ2-3, with 10 bases aligning to TRBD2. Germline assignment: CDR1 SEHNR and CDR2 FQNEAQ (reference sequence). The CDR3 contains 16 residues. J lost 6 bases, V lost 0 bases, and 6 bases had no gene match.

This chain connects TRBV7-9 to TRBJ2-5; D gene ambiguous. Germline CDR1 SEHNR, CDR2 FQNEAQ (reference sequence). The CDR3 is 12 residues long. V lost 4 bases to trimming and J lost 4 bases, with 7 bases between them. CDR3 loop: CASSSLVETQYF. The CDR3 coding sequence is TGTGCCAGCAGCTCCCTAGTAGAGACCCAGTACTTC. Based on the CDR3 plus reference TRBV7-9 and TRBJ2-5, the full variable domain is DTGVSQNPRHKITKRGQNVTFRCDPISEHNRLYWYRQTLGQGPEFLTYFQNEAQLEKSRLLSDRFSAERPKGSFSTLEIQRTEQGDSAMYLCASSSLVETQYFGPGTRLLVL.

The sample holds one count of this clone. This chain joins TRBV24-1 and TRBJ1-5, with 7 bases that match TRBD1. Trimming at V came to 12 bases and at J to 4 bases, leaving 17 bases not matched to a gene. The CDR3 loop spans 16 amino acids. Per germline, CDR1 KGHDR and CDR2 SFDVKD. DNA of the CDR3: TGTGCCGGTGTACCCATCCGGGACAGACTAAATCAGCCCCAGCATTTT. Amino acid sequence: CAGVPIRDRLNQPQHF.